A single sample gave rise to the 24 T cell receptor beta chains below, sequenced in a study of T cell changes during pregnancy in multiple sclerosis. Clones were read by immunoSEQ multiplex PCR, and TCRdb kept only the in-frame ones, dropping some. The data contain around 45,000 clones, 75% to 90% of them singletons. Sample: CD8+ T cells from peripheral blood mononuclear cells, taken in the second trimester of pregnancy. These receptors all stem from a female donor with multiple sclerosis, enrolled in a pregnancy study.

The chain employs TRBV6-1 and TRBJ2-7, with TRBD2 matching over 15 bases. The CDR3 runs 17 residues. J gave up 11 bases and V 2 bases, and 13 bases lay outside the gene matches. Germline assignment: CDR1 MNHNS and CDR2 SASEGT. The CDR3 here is CASSEPRGTSGRLDEYF. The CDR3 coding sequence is TGTGCCAGCAGTGAACCGCGCGGGACTAGCGGGAGGTTAGACGAGTACTTC.

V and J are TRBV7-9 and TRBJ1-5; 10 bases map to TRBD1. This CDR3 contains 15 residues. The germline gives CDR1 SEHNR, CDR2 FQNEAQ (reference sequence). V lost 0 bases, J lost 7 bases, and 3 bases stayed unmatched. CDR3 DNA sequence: TGTGCCAGCAGCTTAGCGGACAGGGGGGACCAGCCCCAGCATTTT. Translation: CASSLADRGDQPQHF.

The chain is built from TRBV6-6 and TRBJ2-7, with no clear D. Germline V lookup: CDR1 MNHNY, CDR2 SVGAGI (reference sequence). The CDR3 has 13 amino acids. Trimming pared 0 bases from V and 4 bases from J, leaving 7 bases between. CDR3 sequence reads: CASSYSLFYEQYF. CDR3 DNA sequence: TGTGCCAGCAGTTACTCCCTGTTTTACGAGCAGTACTTC.

The CDR3 reads CASRDSSPYEQYF. The CDR3 DNA follows: TGTGCCAGCAGAGACTCGTCGCCCTACGAGCAGTACTTC. The chain uses TRBV5-6 and TRBJ2-7; D remains unclear. V lost 5 bases to trimming and J lost 2 bases, with 11 bases between them. The CDR3 covers 13 residues. Germline V gene lookup returns CDR1 SGHDT and CDR2 YYEEEE.

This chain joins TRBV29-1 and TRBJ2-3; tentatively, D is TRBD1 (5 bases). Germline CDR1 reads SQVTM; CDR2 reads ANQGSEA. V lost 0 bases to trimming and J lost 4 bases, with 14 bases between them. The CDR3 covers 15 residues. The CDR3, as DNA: TGCAGCGTTGAAGATCGCCAGGGCCACGCAGATACGCAGTATTTT. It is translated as CSVEDRQGHADTQYF.

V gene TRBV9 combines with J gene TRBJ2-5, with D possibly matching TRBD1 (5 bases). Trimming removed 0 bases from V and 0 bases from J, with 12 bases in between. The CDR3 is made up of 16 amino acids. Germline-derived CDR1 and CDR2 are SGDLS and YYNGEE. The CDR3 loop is CASSVGGHTYQETQYF. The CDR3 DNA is TGTGCCAGCAGCGTAGGTGGACACACCTACCAAGAGACCCAGTACTTC.

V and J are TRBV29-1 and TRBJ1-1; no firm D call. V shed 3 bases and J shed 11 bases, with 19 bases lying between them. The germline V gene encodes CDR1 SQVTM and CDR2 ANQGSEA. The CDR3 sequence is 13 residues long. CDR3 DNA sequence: TGCAGCGTTGAGGTCAGGCTCGGCCCAAGGGCTTTCTTT. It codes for CSVEVRLGPRAFF.

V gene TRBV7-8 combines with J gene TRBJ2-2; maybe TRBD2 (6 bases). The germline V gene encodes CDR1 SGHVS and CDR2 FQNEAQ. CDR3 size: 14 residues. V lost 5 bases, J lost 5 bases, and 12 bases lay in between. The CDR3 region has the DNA TGTGCCAGCAGCACCCGACTAGGTACCGGGGAGCTGTTTTTT. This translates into CASSTRLGTGELFF.

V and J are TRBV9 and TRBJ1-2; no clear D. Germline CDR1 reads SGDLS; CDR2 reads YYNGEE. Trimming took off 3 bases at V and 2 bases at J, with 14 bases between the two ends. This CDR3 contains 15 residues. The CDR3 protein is CASSGGIRSNYGYTF. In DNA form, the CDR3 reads TGTGCCAGCAGCGGAGGGATTCGGTCCAACTATGGCTACACCTTC.

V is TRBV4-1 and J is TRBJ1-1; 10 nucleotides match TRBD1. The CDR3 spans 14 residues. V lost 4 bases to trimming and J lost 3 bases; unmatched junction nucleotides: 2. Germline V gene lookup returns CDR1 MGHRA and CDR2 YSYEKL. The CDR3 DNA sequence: TGCGCCAGCAGCCGGACAGGGGGGGACACTGAAGCTTTCTTT. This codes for CASSRTGGDTEAFF.

CDR3 loop: CASSYSIGTGVGAFF. The CDR3 nucleotides are TGTGCCAGCAGTTACTCGATTGGGACAGGGGTCGGTGCTTTCTTT. The chain employs TRBV6-5 and TRBJ1-1; 10 positions agree with TRBD1. This CDR3 spans 15 amino acids. The ends lost 0 bases at V and 11 bases at J; junction bases unmatched: 9. Germline V lookup: CDR1 MNHEY, CDR2 SVGAGI.

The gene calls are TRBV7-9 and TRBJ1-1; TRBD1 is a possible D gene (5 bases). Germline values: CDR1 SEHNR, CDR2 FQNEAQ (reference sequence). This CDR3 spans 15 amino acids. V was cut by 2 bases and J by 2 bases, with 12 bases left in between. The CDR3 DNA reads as TGTGCCAGCAGCTTACTTGCAGGGATTAACACTGAAGCTTTCTTT. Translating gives CASSLLAGINTEAFF.

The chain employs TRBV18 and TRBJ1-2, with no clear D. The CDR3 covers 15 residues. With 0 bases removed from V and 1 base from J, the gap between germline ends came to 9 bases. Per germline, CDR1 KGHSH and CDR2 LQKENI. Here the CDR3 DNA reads TGTGCCAGCTCACCACCGGAACAGAATAACTATGGCTACACCTTC. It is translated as CASSPPEQNNYGYTF. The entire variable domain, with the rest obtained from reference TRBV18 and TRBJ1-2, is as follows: NAGVMQNPRHLVRRRGQEARLRCSPMKGHSHVYWYRQLPEEGLKFMVYLQKENIIDESGMPKERFSAEFPKEGPSILRIQQVVRGDSAAYFCASSPPEQNNYGYTFGSGTRLTVV.

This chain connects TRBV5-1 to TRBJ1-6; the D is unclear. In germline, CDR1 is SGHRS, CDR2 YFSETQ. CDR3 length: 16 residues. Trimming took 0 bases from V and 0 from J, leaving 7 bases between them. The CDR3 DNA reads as TGCGCCAGCAGCTTGGACGGGAGCTCCTATAATTCACCCCTCCACTTT. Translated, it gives CASSLDGSSYNSPLHF.

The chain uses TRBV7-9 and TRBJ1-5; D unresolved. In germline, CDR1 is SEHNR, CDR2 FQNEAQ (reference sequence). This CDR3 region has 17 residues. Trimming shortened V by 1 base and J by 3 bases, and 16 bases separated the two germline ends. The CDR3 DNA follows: TGTGCCAGCAGCTTAGTGGCGGATGACTACGCCAATCAGCCCCAGCATTTT. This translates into CASSLVADDYANQPQHF.

CDR3 sequence reads: CASTPRDTYSNQPQHF. The CDR3 DNA reads TGTGCCAGTACTCCCCGGGACACCTATAGCAATCAGCCCCAGCATTTT. The V and J genes are TRBV19 and TRBJ1-5; a possible D gene is TRBD1 (6 bases). The V and J ends lost 7 bases and 0 bases respectively, with 16 bases between them. CDR3 size: 16 residues. Per the germline V gene, CDR1 is LNHDA and CDR2 is SQIVND (reference sequence).

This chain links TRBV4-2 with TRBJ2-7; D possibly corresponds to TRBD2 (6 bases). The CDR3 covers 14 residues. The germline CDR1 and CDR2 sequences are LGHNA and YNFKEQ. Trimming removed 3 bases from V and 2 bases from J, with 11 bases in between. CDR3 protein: CASSQLARPYEQYF. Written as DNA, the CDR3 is TGTGCCAGCAGCCAGCTAGCGAGGCCCTACGAGCAGTACTTC.

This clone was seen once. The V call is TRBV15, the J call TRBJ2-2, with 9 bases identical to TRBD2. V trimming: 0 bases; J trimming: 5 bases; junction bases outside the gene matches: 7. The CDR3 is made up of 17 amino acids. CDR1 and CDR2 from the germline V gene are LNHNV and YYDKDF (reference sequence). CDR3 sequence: CATSRDRASGATGELFF. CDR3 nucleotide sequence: TGTGCCACCAGCAGAGATAGGGCTAGCGGGGCGACCGGGGAGCTGTTTTTT.

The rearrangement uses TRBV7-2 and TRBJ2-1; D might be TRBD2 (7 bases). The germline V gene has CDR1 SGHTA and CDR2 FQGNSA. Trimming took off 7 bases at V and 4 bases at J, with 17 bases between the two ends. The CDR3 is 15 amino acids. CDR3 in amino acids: CASNGLGGAYNEQFF. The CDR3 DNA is TGTGCCAGCAACGGCCTTGGGGGGGCTTACAATGAGCAGTTCTTC.

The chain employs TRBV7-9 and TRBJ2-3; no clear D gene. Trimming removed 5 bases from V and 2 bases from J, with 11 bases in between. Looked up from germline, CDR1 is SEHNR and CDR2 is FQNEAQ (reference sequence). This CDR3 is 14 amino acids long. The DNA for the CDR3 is TGTGCCAGCAGCGGCTGGGTAGCCACAGATACGCAGTATTTT. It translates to CASSGWVATDTQYF. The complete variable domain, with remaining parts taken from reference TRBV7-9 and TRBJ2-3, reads DTGVSQNPRHKITKRGQNVTFRCDPISEHNRLYWYRQTLGQGPEFLTYFQNEAQLEKSRLLSDRFSAERPKGSFSTLEIQRTEQGDSAMYLCASSGWVATDTQYFGPGTRLTVL.

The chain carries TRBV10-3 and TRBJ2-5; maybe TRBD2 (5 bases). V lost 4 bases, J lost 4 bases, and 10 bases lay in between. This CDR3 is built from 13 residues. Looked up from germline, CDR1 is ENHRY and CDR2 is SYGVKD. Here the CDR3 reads CAISVLEAETQYF. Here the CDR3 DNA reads TGTGCCATCAGTGTTTTGGAGGCAGAGACCCAGTACTTC.

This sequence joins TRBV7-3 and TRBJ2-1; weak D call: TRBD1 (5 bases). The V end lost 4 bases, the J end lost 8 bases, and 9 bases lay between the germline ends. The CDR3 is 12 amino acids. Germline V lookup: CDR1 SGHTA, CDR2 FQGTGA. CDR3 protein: CASSSEGDEQFF. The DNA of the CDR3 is TGTGCCAGCAGCTCCGAAGGGGATGAGCAGTTCTTC.

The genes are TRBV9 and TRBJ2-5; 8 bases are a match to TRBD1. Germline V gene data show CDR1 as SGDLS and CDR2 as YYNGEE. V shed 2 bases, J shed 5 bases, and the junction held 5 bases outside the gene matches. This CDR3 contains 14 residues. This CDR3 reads CASSVYQGAETQYF. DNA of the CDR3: TGTGCCAGCAGCGTTTATCAGGGGGCGGAGACCCAGTACTTC.

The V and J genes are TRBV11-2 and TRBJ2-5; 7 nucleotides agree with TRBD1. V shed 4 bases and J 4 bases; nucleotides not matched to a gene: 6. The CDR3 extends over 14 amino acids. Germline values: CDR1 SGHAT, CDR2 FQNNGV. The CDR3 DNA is TGTGCCAGCAGCTGGGACAGTTTGAGAGAGACCCAGTACTTC. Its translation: CASSWDSLRETQYF.